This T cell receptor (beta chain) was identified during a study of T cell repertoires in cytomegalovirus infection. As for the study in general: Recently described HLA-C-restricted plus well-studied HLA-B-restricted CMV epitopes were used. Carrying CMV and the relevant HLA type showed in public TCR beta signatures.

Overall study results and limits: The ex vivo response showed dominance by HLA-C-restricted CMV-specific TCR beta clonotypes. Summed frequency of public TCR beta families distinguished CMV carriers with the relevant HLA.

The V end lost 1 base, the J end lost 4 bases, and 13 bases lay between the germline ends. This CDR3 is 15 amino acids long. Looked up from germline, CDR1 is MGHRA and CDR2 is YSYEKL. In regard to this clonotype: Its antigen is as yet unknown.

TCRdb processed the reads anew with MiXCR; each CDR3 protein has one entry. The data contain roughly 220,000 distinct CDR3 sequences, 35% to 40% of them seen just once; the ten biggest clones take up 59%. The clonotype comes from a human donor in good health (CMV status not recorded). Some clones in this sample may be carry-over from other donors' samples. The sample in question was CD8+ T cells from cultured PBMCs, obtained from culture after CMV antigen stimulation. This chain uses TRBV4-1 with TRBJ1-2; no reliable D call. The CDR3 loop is CASSQVDPASYGYTF. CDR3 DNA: TGCGCCAGCAGCCAAGTAGACCCAGCAAGCTATGGCTACACCTTC.